This record covers a single TCR beta chain. Its antigen is unidentified. This specimen belongs to a study of shared clonotypes between healthy human individuals. Whole-study findings and limits: The study found about 5% of naive CD4 clonotypes shared across a few donors.

The CDR3 runs to 15 residues. The V and J ends lost 2 bases and 8 bases respectively, with 16 bases between them. CDR1 is MNHNS, CDR2 SASEGT, per germline. Sequencing was at deep level. Original methodology: With immunoSEQ giving junction-only sequences and no quality scores, filtering differed. TCRdb keeps only in-frame clones here, not all; method: immunoSEQ multiplex PCR. V, J and clone size are those of that table, while D and trimming were read from the DNA. Of some 1 million clones listed, about 74% are singletons. The material sequenced was memory CD4+ T cells sorted from blood. Subset given: CD45RA-negative fraction. This chain uses TRBV6-1 with TRBJ2-1; D uncertain. The TCR was taken from a man aged 18 to 30 in good health. Here the CDR3 DNA reads TGTGCCAGCAGTGAAAACCAGGTAGCTCAGTATGAGCAGTTCTTC. As protein: CASSENQVAQYEQFF.